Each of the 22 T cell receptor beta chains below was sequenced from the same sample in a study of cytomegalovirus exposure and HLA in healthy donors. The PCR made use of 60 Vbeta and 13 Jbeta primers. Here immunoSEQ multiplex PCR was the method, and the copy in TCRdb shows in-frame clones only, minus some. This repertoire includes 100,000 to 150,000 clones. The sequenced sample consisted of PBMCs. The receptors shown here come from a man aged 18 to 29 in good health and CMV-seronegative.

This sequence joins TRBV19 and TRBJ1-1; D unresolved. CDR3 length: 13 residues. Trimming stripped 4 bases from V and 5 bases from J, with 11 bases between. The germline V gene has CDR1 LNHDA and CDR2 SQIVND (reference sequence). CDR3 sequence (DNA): TGTGCCAGTAGTACTGGTTCCAGGACTGAAGCTTTCTTT. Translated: CASSTGSRTEAFF.

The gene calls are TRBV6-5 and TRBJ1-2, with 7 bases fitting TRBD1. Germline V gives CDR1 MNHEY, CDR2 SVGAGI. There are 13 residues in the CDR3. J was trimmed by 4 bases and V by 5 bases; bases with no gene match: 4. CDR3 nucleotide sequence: TGTGCCAGCAGTGAAGACAGGGCCTATGGCTACACCTTC. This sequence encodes CASSEDRAYGYTF.

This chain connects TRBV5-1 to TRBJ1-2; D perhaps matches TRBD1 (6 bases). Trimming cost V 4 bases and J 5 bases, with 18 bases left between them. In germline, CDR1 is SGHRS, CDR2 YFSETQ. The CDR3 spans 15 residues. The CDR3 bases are TGCGCCAGCAGCCAACGACAGGATCGGGGTTATGGCTACACCTTC. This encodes CASSQRQDRGYGYTF.

CDR3 bases: TGCGCCAGCAGTTCGGACAGACCTGGCTACACCTTC. It specifies CASSSDRPGYTF. V and J are TRBV5-1 and TRBJ1-2, with a possible D match to TRBD1 (6 bases). CDR1 and CDR2 from the germline V gene are SGHRS and YFSETQ. There are 12 residues in the CDR3. The V and J ends lost 5 bases and 7 bases respectively, with 12 bases between them. The entire variable domain, with the rest obtained from reference TRBV5-1 and TRBJ1-2, is as follows: KAGVTQTPRYLIKTRGQQVTLSCSPISGHRSVSWYQQTPGQGLQFLFEYFSETQRNKGNFPGRFSGRQFSNSRSEMNVSTLELGDSALYLCASSSDRPGYTFGSGTRLTVV.

This CDR3 reads CASSPPGLAGEQYF. Written as DNA, the CDR3 is TGTGCCAGCTCACCACCGGGACTAGCGGGCGAGCAGTACTTC. J is TRBJ2-7 and V is TRBV18, with 12 bases fitting TRBD2. V dropped 0 bases and J dropped 6; count of bases not matched to a gene: 0. CDR3 length: 14 amino acids. Germline lookup yields CDR1 KGHSH and CDR2 LQKENI.

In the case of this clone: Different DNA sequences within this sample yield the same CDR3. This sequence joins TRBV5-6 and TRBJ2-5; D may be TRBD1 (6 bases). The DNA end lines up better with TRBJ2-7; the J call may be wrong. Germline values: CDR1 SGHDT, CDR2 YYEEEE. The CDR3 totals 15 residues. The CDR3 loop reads CASSLTGTGPYEQYF. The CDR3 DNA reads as TGTGCCAGCAGCTTGACAGGGACGGGGCCCTACGAGCAGTACTTC.

CDR3 sequence reads: CASSYRQGVNEKLFF. The CDR3 DNA reads TGCGCCAGCAGCTATAGACAGGGGGTAAATGAAAAACTGTTTTTT. The V call is TRBV5-1, the J call TRBJ1-4; 9 bases align to TRBD1. Germline CDR1 SGHRS, CDR2 YFSETQ. Trimming removed 3 bases from V and 5 bases from J; junction bases left unmatched: 5. The CDR3 extends over 15 amino acids.

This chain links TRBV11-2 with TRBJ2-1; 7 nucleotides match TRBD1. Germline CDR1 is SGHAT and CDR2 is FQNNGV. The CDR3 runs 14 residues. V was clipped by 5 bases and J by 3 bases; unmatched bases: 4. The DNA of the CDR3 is TGTGCCAGCAGCCCATGGACAGGCTACAATGAGCAGTTCTTC. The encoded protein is CASSPWTGYNEQFF.

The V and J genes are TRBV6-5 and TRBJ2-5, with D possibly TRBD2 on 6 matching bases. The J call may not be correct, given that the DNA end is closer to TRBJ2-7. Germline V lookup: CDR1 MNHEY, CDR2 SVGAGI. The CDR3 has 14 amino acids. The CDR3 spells CASSFHKDYYEQYF. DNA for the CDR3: TGTGCCAGCAGTTTCCATAAGGACTACTACGAGCAGTACTTC.

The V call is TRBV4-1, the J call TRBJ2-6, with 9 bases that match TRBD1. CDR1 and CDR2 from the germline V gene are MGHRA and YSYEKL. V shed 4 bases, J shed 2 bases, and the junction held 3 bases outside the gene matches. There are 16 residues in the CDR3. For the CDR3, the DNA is TGCGCCAGCAGCCCTAGACAGGGGGCTGGGGCCAACGTCCTGACTTTC. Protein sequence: CASSPRQGAGANVLTF.

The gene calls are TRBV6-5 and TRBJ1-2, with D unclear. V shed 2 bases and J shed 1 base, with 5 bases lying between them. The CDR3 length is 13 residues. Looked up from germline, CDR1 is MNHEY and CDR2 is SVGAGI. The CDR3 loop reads CASSYENNYGYTF. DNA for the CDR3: TGTGCCAGCAGTTACGAGAATAACTATGGCTACACCTTC.

CDR3 in amino acids: CASSVGQATYEQYF. The CDR3 bases are TGTGCCAGCAGTGTAGGACAGGCTACCTACGAGCAGTACTTC. V and J are TRBV2 and TRBJ2-7; 7 bases are shared with TRBD1. The CDR3 loop spans 14 amino acids. Trimming at V came to 4 bases and at J to 2 bases, leaving 5 bases not matched to a gene. CDR1 is SNHLY, CDR2 FYNNEI, per germline.

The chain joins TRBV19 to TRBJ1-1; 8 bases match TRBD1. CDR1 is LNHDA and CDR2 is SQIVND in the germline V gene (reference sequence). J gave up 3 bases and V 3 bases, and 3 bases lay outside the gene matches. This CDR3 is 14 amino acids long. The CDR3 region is CASSMGTGHTEAFF. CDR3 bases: TGTGCCAGTAGTATGGGGACAGGTCACACTGAAGCTTTCTTT.

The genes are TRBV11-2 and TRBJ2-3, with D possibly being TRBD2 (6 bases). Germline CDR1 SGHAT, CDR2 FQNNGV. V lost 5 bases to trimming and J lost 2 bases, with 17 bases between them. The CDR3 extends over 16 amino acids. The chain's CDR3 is CASSIQRVTITDTQYF. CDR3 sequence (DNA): TGTGCCAGCAGCATCCAGCGGGTAACGATCACAGATACGCAGTATTTT. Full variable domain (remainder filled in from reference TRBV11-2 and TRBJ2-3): EAGVAQSPRYKIIEKRQSVAFWCNPISGHATLYWYQQILGQGPKLLIQFQNNGVVDDSQLPKDRFSAERLKGVDSTLKIQPAKLEDSAVYLCASSIQRVTITDTQYFGPGTRLTVL.

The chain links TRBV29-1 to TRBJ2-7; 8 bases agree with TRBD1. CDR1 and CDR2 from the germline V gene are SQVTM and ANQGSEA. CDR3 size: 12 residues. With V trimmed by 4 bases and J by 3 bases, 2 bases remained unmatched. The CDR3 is CSVAGQGYEQYF. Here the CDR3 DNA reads TGCAGCGTTGCTGGACAGGGCTACGAGCAGTACTTC.

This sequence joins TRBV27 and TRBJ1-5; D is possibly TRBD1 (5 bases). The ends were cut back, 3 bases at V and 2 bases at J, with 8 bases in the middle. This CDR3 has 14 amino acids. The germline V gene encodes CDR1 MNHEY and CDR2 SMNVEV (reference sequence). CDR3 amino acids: CASSFREGNQPQHF. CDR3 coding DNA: TGTGCCAGCAGTTTCAGGGAAGGCAATCAGCCCCAGCATTTT.

The CDR3 sequence is CASIGTGEQYF. In DNA, the CDR3 is TGTGCCAGCATTGGGACAGGAGAGCAGTACTTC. The chain has TRBV13 and TRBJ2-7; 8 nucleotides match TRBD1. Trimming took 7 bases from V and 7 from J; bases not matched to a gene: 3. Germline V gene sequence: CDR1 PRHDT, CDR2 FYEKMQ (reference sequence). This CDR3 region has 11 residues.

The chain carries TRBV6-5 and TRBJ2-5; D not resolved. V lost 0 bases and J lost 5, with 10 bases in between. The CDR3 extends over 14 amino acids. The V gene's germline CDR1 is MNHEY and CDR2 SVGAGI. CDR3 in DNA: TGTGCCAGCAGTTACTCGATTGGAGAGGAGACCCAGTACTTC. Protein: CASSYSIGEETQYF.

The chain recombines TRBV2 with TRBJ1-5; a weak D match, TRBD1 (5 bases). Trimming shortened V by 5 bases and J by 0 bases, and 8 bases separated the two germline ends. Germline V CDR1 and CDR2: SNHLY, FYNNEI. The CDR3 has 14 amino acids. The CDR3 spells CASSRTTSNQPQHF. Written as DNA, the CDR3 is TGTGCCAGCAGTCGGACAACTAGCAATCAGCCCCAGCATTTT.

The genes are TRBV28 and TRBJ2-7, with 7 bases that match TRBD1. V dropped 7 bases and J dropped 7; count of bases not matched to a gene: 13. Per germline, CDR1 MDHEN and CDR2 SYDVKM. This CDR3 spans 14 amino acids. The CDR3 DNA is TGTGCCAGCACCCTCCTAGGGGGCGTGGGGGAGCAGTACTTC. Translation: CASTLLGGVGEQYF.

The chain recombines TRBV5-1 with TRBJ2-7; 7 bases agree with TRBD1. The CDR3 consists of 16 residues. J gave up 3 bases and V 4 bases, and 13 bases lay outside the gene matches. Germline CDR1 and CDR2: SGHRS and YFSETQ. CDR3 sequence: CASSLLVGTAIYEQYF. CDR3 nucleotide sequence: TGCGCCAGCAGCCTACTAGTTGGGACAGCTATCTACGAGCAGTACTTC.

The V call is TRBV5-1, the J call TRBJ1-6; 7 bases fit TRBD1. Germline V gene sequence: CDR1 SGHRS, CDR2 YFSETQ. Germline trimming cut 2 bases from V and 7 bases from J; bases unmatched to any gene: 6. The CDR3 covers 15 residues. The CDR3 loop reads CASSFFDRENSPLHF. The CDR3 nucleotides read TGCGCCAGCAGCTTTTTCGACAGGGAGAATTCACCCCTCCACTTT. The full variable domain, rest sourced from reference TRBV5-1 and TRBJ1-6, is KAGVTQTPRYLIKTRGQQVTLSCSPISGHRSVSWYQQTPGQGLQFLFEYFSETQRNKGNFPGRFSGRQFSNSRSEMNVSTLELGDSALYLCASSFFDRENSPLHFGNGTRLTVT.